The next 20 T cell receptor beta chains were all read from a single sample in a study of control samples from healthy donors and cancer patients. The protocol was immunoSEQ multiplex PCR, while the TCRdb copy is restricted to in-frame clones and leaves out a portion. The repertoire holds over 40,000 clones, with 88% as singletons. The sequenced sample was PBMCs. All receptors come from a man in his fifties with head and neck cancer.

The V and J genes are TRBV19 and TRBJ2-7; 10 bases align to TRBD1. This CDR3 is built from 16 residues. Germline V CDR1 and CDR2: LNHDA, SQIVND (reference sequence). After removal of 7 bases from V and 5 bases from J, the junction contained 14 bases not matched to a gene. The CDR3 coding sequence is TGTGCCAGTACACCCCCTCCGGGACAGGGGATCGACGAGCAGTACTTC. Amino acid sequence: CASTPPPGQGIDEQYF.

In DNA form, the CDR3 reads TGTGCCTGGAGTGGAAACAGGGGGCGCGGGGATGAAAAACTGTTTTTT. Its translation is CAWSGNRGRGDEKLFF. The chain couples TRBV30 to TRBJ1-4; 9 bases match TRBD1. The CDR3 contains 16 residues. The ends lost 1 base at V and 6 bases at J; junction bases unmatched: 9. CDR1 is GTSNPN and CDR2 is SVGIG in the germline V gene (reference sequence).

The chain uses TRBV24-1 and TRBJ2-1, with D perhaps being TRBD1 or TRBD2 (6 bases each). Trimming removed 9 bases at V and 8 bases at J, with 16 bases between. The CDR3 runs to 13 residues. Germline-derived CDR1 and CDR2 are KGHDR and SFDVKD. The CDR3 is CATSRGGSDEQFF. The CDR3 DNA follows: TGTGCCACCTCCCGAGGGGGGAGCGATGAGCAGTTCTTC.

The chain combines TRBV6-2 or TRBV6-3 with TRBJ2-5, with a possible D match to TRBD2 (6 bases). CDR3 length: 15 residues. Per germline, CDR1 MNHEY and CDR2 SVGEGT. The ends were cut back, 2 bases at V and 3 bases at J, with 13 bases in the middle. Here the CDR3 DNA reads TGTGCCAGCAGTTACGGTTTGGGGAGGAAAGAGACCCAGTACTTC. Encoded protein: CASSYGLGRKETQYF.

This chain uses TRBV28 with TRBJ2-1; the match to TRBD2 covers 9 bases. Germline assignment: CDR1 MDHEN and CDR2 SYDVKM. The length of the CDR3 is 17 residues. With V trimmed by 5 bases and J by 3 bases, 11 bases remained unmatched. The CDR3 DNA reads as TGTGCCAGCAGTGTCCGGAACTGGCGGGGGGGCTACAATGAGCAGTTCTTC. This sequence encodes CASSVRNWRGGYNEQFF. Looking up the rest from reference TRBV28 and TRBJ2-1 gives the full variable domain: DVKVTQSSRYLVKRTGEKVFLECVQDMDHENMFWYRQDPGLGLRLIYFSYDVKMKEKGDIPEGYSVSREKKERFSLILESASTNQTSMYLCASSVRNWRGGYNEQFFGPGTRLTVL.

This clone was observed once. The J gene is TRBJ2-2, the V gene TRBV14; D remains ambiguous. This CDR3 comprises 13 residues. V lost 2 bases and J 5 bases, leaving 6 bases between the germline ends. Germline loops: CDR1 SGHDN, CDR2 FVKESK. The CDR3, as DNA: TGTGCCAGCAGCCAACAGTATACCGGGGAGCTGTTTTTT. It encodes CASSQQYTGELFF. Combining the CDR3 with reference TRBV14 and TRBJ2-2 gives the whole variable domain EAGVTQFPSHSVIEKGQTVTLRCDPISGHDNLYWYRRVMGKEIKFLLHFVKESKQDESGMPNNRFLAERTGGTYSTLKVQPAELEDSGVYFCASSQQYTGELFFGEGSRLTVL.

The gene calls are TRBV5-6 and TRBJ2-5; D assignment may be TRBD1 or TRBD2 (5 bases each). V lost 5 bases, J lost 1 base, and 12 bases lay in between. There are 14 residues in the CDR3. The germline CDR1 and CDR2 sequences are SGHDT and YYEEEE. The CDR3 loop is CASSPGAIQETQYF. The CDR3 DNA follows: TGTGCCAGCAGTCCCGGGGCGATCCAAGAGACCCAGTACTTC. Combining the CDR3 with reference TRBV5-6 and TRBJ2-5 gives the whole variable domain DAGVTQSPTHLIKTRGQQVTLRCSPKSGHDTVSWYQQALGQGPQFIFQYYEEEERQRGNFPDRFSGHQFPNYSSELNVNALLLGDSALYLCASSPGAIQETQYFGPGTRLLVL.

The rearrangement links TRBV2 to TRBJ1-5; possibly TRBD1 for D (5 bases). This CDR3 is built from 14 residues. V was shortened by 2 bases and J by 4 bases, with 9 bases between the two germline ends. CDR1 is SNHLY and CDR2 is FYNNEI in the germline V gene. As DNA, the CDR3 is TGTGCCAGCAGTGAACAGGGCAGTAATCAGCCCCAGCATTTT. This sequence encodes CASSEQGSNQPQHF.

The rearrangement uses TRBV7-9 and TRBJ2-3; 8 bases agree with TRBD2. Per germline, CDR1 SEHNR and CDR2 FQNEAQ (reference sequence). This CDR3 contains 18 residues. J lost 1 base, V lost 4 bases, and 13 bases had no gene match. The CDR3 sequence is CASSSPGSSGTRTDTQYF. CDR3 nucleotides: TGTGCCAGCAGCTCCCCGGGGAGTAGCGGGACCCGCACAGATACGCAGTATTTT. Based on the CDR3 plus reference TRBV7-9 and TRBJ2-3, the full variable domain is DTGVSQNPRHKITKRGQNVTFRCDPISEHNRLYWYRQTLGQGPEFLTYFQNEAQLEKSRLLSDRFSAERPKGSFSTLEIQRTEQGDSAMYLCASSSPGSSGTRTDTQYFGPGTRLTVL.

In its sample, this clone was seen once. This chain connects TRBV6-2 or TRBV6-3 to TRBJ2-7; 9 bases are shared with TRBD2. Germline V gene sequence: CDR1 MNHEY, CDR2 SVGEGT. The V gene end was trimmed by 2 bases and the J gene end by 7 bases; junction bases not matched to a gene: 3. This CDR3 is 13 amino acids long. This CDR3 is CASSYSGRFEQYF. CDR3 in DNA: TGTGCCAGCAGTTACAGCGGGAGGTTTGAGCAGTACTTC.

The chain couples TRBV7-8 to TRBJ2-3; the match to TRBD2 covers 11 bases. Germline V lookup: CDR1 SGHVS, CDR2 FQNEAQ. V shed 5 bases, J shed 4 bases, and the junction held 8 bases outside the gene matches. This CDR3 is 16 amino acids long. For the CDR3, the DNA is TGTGCCAGCAGCAAGAGAGGGACTAGCGGCGCAGATACGCAGTATTTT. As protein: CASSKRGTSGADTQYF. The entire variable domain, with the rest obtained from reference TRBV7-8 and TRBJ2-3, is as follows: GAGVSQSPRYKVAKRGQDVALRCDPISGHVSLFWYQQALGQGPEFLTYFQNEAQLDKSGLPSDRFFAERPEGSVSTLKIQRTQQEDSAVYLCASSKRGTSGADTQYFGPGTRLTVL.

The rearrangement uses TRBV4-1 and TRBJ2-3; tentatively, D is TRBD2 (5 bases). Trimming stripped 1 base from V and 6 bases from J, with 17 bases between. This CDR3 is 16 amino acids long. Looked up from germline, CDR1 is MGHRA and CDR2 is YSYEKL. DNA of the CDR3: TGCGCCAGCAGCCAAGGTTCTAGCTTGGGTAGGGATACGCAGTATTTT. Protein: CASSQGSSLGRDTQYF.

This chain links TRBV29-1 with TRBJ2-1; 11 bases match TRBD1. V was clipped by 4 bases and J by 4 bases; unmatched bases: 3. Germline CDR1 SQVTM, CDR2 ANQGSEA. This CDR3 comprises 14 residues. The CDR3, as DNA: TGCAGCGTTGCCCGGGACAGGGGGTACAATGAGCAGTTCTTC. This gives the protein CSVARDRGYNEQFF.

The chain links TRBV5-4 to TRBJ1-1, with TRBD1 matching over 7 bases. The junction had 8 bases not matched to a gene; V was cut back by 4 bases and J by 5 bases. Germline V gene lookup returns CDR1 SGHNT and CDR2 YYREEE (reference sequence). The CDR3 sequence is 14 residues long. The CDR3 nucleotides read TGTGCCAGCAGCACCGTTAGGGGGCCGACTGAAGCTTTCTTT. Translated, it gives CASSTVRGPTEAFF.

V gene TRBV27 combines with J gene TRBJ1-2; D ambiguous. V lost 2 bases and J 3 bases, leaving 7 bases between the germline ends. The V gene's germline CDR1 is MNHEY and CDR2 SMNVEV (reference sequence). The CDR3 totals 13 residues. Here the CDR3 reads CASSLTSHYGYTF. As DNA, the CDR3 is TGTGCCAGCAGTTTAACAAGTCACTATGGCTACACCTTC.

Here the CDR3 reads CASSQGTGILTGELFF. CDR3 coding DNA: TGTGCCAGCAGCCAAGGGACAGGGATTTTGACCGGGGAGCTGTTTTTT. V is TRBV3-1 (or the pseudogene TRBV3-2) and J is TRBJ2-2; 8 nucleotides match TRBD1. The CDR3 is 16 amino acids. Looked up from germline, CDR1 is LGHDT and CDR2 is YNNKEL (reference sequence). V was clipped by 1 base and J by 5 bases; unmatched bases: 6.

V usage is TRBV6-5 and J usage is TRBJ1-2, with TRBD1 matching 8 bases. The germline CDR1 and CDR2 sequences are MNHEY and SVGAGI. After removal of 6 bases from V and 8 bases from J, the junction contained 8 bases not matched to a gene. This CDR3 spans 13 amino acids. The CDR3 sequence: CASSRGQGGGYTF. CDR3 sequence (DNA): TGTGCCAGCAGCCGAGGACAGGGCGGAGGCTACACCTTC.

This chain joins TRBV12-3 or TRBV12-4 and TRBJ2-7; D remains unclear. V was clipped by 5 bases and J by 6 bases, with 8 bases between them. The CDR3 runs 11 residues. Here the CDR3 DNA reads TGTGCCAGCAGTATACGTAGCGAGCAGTACTTC. Residues: CASSIRSEQYF.

The rearrangement joins TRBV29-1 to TRBJ2-1; D is uncertain. V gave up 7 bases and J gave up 2 bases, with 12 bases separating them. CDR3 length equals 13 residues. Germline V gives CDR1 SQVTM, CDR2 ANQGSEA. Here the CDR3 DNA reads TGCAGCGGAAGTCCGACAACCTACAATGAGCAGTTCTTC. Translation gives CSGSPTTYNEQFF.

The chain joins TRBV29-1 to TRBJ2-5; 7 positions match TRBD1. The CDR3 has 14 amino acids. In germline, CDR1 is SQVTM, CDR2 ANQGSEA. The junction had 12 bases not matched to a gene; V was cut back by 4 bases and J by 7 bases. CDR3 loop: CSVVEGADSGTQYF. The CDR3 coding sequence is TGCAGCGTTGTTGAGGGGGCCGACTCAGGGACCCAGTACTTC. Complete variable domain (other parts from reference TRBV29-1 and TRBJ2-5): SAVISQKPSRDICQRGTSLTIQCQVDSQVTMMFWYRQQPGQSLTLIATANQGSEATYESGFVIDKFPISRPNLTFSTLTVSNMSPEDSSIYLCSVVEGADSGTQYFGPGTRLLVL.